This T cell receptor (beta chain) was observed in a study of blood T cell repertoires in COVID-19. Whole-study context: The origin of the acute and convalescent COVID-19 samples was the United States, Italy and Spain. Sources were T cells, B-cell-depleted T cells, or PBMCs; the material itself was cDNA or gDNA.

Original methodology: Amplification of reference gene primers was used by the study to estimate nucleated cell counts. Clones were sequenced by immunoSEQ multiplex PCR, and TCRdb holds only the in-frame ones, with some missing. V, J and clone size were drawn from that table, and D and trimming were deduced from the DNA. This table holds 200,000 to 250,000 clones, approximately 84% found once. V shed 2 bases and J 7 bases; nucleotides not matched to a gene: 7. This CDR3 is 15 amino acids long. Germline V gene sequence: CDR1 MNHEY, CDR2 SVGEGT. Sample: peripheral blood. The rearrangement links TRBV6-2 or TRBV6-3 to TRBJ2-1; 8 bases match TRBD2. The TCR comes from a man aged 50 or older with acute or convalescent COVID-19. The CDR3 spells CASSYLAGGGNEQFF. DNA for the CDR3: TGTGCCAGCAGTTACCTTGCGGGGGGAGGGAATGAGCAGTTCTTC.